The 2 T cell receptor beta chains below come from one sample, sequenced in a study of OX40 agonist ivuxolimab in advanced cancers. Clones were sequenced by immunoSEQ multiplex PCR, and TCRdb holds only the in-frame ones, with some missing. The table lists tens of thousands of clones, approximately 90% of them singletons. This sample comprised CD4+ or CD8+ T cells sorted from blood, obtained in a trial of the OX40 agonist ivuxolimab. All receptors derive from an adult with an advanced solid tumor such as melanoma, head and neck, liver or kidney cancer.

The chain carries TRBV27 and TRBJ1-2, with D possibly being TRBD1 (6 bases). The CDR3 covers 14 residues. Per the germline V gene, CDR1 is MNHEY and CDR2 is SMNVEV (reference sequence). V lost 6 bases and J 6 bases, leaving 17 bases between the germline ends. Here the CDR3 DNA reads TGTGCCAGCAGGCCGGGGACACCCCTCCATGGCTACACCTTC. The encoded protein is CASRPGTPLHGYTF.

This chain uses TRBV4-1 with TRBJ2-5, with 9 bases matching TRBD2. Unmatched junction bases numbered 6, after V lost 0 bases and J lost 4 bases. The CDR3 contains 16 residues. Germline CDR1 is MGHRA and CDR2 is YSYEKL. The DNA for the CDR3 is TGCGCCAGCAGCCAAGAAAGCGGGGGGATCGGAGAGACCCAGTACTTC. It yields the protein CASSQESGGIGETQYF.